The rows below give T cell receptor beta chains drawn from one sample of a study of molecular identifiers for immune sequencing clone quantification. From the PCR reads, TCRdb called clonotypes with MiXCR, one entry per CDR3 protein. Altogether some 70,000 distinct CDR3 sequences are present, roughly 18% being singletons, with the ten largest covering around 1.4%. The sample comprised naive CD8+ T cells from blood, with Jurkat cell RNA spiked in. The receptors derive from a human donor in good health. Some libraries in this study had Jurkat cell RNA spiked in. CDR3s include the opening cysteine and the closing phenylalanine or tryptophan. Fields, in order: CDR3 DNA, CDR3 protein, J gene, clone size, V gene, D gene. A D gene is named only where the DNA matches it firmly. Clone size is stated in some rows and not others, as once, few, many or a class when expanded.

cdr3_nt: TGTGCCAGCAGCTTAACCCCCGAGGGGCCCTTGGGCACTGAAGCTTTCTTT; cdr3_aa: CASSLTPEGPLGTEAFF; j_call: TRBJ1-1; clone_size: many; v_call: TRBV7-8; d_call: -
cdr3_nt: TGTGCCAGCAGCTTGGTAGGTTCCGGGGAGCTGTTTTTT; cdr3_aa: CASSLVGSGELFF; j_call: TRBJ2-2; clone_size: many; v_call: TRBV5-6; d_call: -
cdr3_nt: TGTGCCAGCAGGGAAGGAGCAGCTAATCAGCCCCAGCATTTT; cdr3_aa: CASREGAANQPQHF; j_call: TRBJ1-5; clone_size: many; v_call: TRBV12-3/TRBV12-4; d_call: -
cdr3_nt: TGTGCCAGCAGCTTAGGGGCCATGAGCACTGAAGCTTTCTTT; cdr3_aa: CASSLGAMSTEAFF; j_call: TRBJ1-1; clone_size: few; v_call: TRBV7-8; d_call: -
cdr3_nt: TGTGCCAGCGGACAGGGTGTTCAGCCCCAGCATTTT; cdr3_aa: CASGQGVQPQHF; j_call: TRBJ1-5; clone_size: few; v_call: TRBV12-3/TRBV12-4; d_call: TRBD1
cdr3_nt: TGTGCCAGCAGCCCCGGGGGTAGCGGCGATACGCAGTATTTT; cdr3_aa: CASSPGGSGDTQYF; j_call: TRBJ2-3; clone_size: many; v_call: TRBV11-3; d_call: -
cdr3_nt: TGTGCCAGTAGGGGAGAAGACCGCCCCTACGAGCAGTACTTC; cdr3_aa: CASRGEDRPYEQYF; j_call: TRBJ2-7; clone_size: many; v_call: TRBV19; d_call: -
cdr3_nt: TGCGCCAGCAGCCAATACGGGGACATAACCTACGAGCAGTACTTC; cdr3_aa: CASSQYGDITYEQYF; j_call: TRBJ2-7; clone_size: many; v_call: TRBV4-1; d_call: -
cdr3_nt: TGCGCCAGCAGCCAAGATTGGGGACTCACCGATGAGCAGTTCTTC; cdr3_aa: CASSQDWGLTDEQFF; j_call: TRBJ2-1; clone_size: many; v_call: TRBV4-3; d_call: -
cdr3_nt: TGTGCCAGCAGTTTAGTTGCCAAGGTAACCGAGCAGTACTTC; cdr3_aa: CASSLVAKVTEQYF; j_call: TRBJ2-7; clone_size: -; v_call: TRBV27; d_call: -
cdr3_nt: TGTGCCAGCAGTTACTCGGCTAGCGATACGCAGTATTTT; cdr3_aa: CASSYSASDTQYF; j_call: TRBJ2-3; clone_size: many; v_call: TRBV6-5; d_call: -
cdr3_nt: TGTGCCAGCAGCTTTGCTGCACAGACCTACGAGCAGTACTTC; cdr3_aa: CASSFAAQTYEQYF; j_call: TRBJ2-7; clone_size: -; v_call: TRBV7-9; d_call: -
cdr3_nt: TGTGCCAGCAGTTCATACAGGGGAGGCGAGCAGTACTTC; cdr3_aa: CASSSYRGGEQYF; j_call: TRBJ2-7; clone_size: many; v_call: TRBV6-5; d_call: -
cdr3_nt: TGTGCCAGCAGCTTGGCCCTAGCGGGAGTATCATACGAGCAGTACTTC; cdr3_aa: CASSLALAGVSYEQYF; j_call: TRBJ2-7; clone_size: -; v_call: TRBV5-4; d_call: TRBD2
cdr3_nt: TGTGCCAGCAGTTTAAGTCGCGAGCAGTACTTC; cdr3_aa: CASSLSREQYF; j_call: TRBJ2-7; clone_size: few; v_call: TRBV12-3/TRBV12-4; d_call: -
cdr3_nt: TGTGCCTCGAACCCGGGGGATCCGGAGACCCAGTACTTC; cdr3_aa: CASNPGDPETQYF; j_call: TRBJ2-5; clone_size: -; v_call: TRBV6-5; d_call: -
cdr3_nt: TGTGCCAGCAGTTTCGACAGGGGAGTTGAGGGGCACCAGCATTTT; cdr3_aa: CASSFDRGVEGHQHF; j_call: TRBJ1-5; clone_size: many; v_call: TRBV6-6; d_call: TRBD1
cdr3_nt: TGTGCCAGCAGCTCAAAGACAGGGGAAAGAGAGCAGTTCTTC; cdr3_aa: CASSSKTGEREQFF; j_call: TRBJ2-1; clone_size: many; v_call: TRBV7-9; d_call: TRBD1
cdr3_nt: TGCAGCGCCCGGGGTAGCGGGACCTACGAGCAGTACTTC; cdr3_aa: CSARGSGTYEQYF; j_call: TRBJ2-7; clone_size: many; v_call: TRBV29-1; d_call: TRBD2
cdr3_nt: TGTGCCAGCAGCTTAGAGGGACAGATGAACACTGAAGCTTTCTTT; cdr3_aa: CASSLEGQMNTEAFF; j_call: TRBJ1-1; clone_size: many; v_call: TRBV13; d_call: TRBD1
cdr3_nt: TGTGCCAGCAGTTCGACAGGGAACACCGGGGAGCTGTTTTTT; cdr3_aa: CASSSTGNTGELFF; j_call: TRBJ2-2; clone_size: many; v_call: TRBV13; d_call: -
cdr3_nt: TGCGCCAGCAGCCAGCAGGGCACCGGGGAGCAGTACTTC; cdr3_aa: CASSQQGTGEQYF; j_call: TRBJ2-7; clone_size: many; v_call: TRBV4-1; d_call: -
cdr3_nt: TGCGCCAGCAGCTTGGCCGAAAATTCACCCCTCCACTTT; cdr3_aa: CASSLAENSPLHF; j_call: TRBJ1-6; clone_size: many; v_call: TRBV5-1; d_call: -
cdr3_nt: TGTGCCAGCAGCACCGGTGAGCAGTTCTTC; cdr3_aa: CASSTGEQFF; j_call: TRBJ2-1; clone_size: many; v_call: TRBV7-2; d_call: -